Each of the 28 T cell receptor beta chains below was sequenced from the same sample in a study of OX40 agonist ivuxolimab in advanced cancers. Measured with immunoSEQ multiplex PCR; TCRdb has only the in-frame clones, and not every one. The table lists 11,000 or so clones, 79% of them singletons. Sequences were derived from CD4+ or CD8+ T cells sorted from blood, sampled in a trial of the OX40 agonist ivuxolimab. These receptors were obtained from an adult with an advanced solid tumor such as melanoma, head and neck, liver or kidney cancer.

The chain joins TRBV19 to TRBJ2-6; D is unresolved. Trimming stripped 7 bases from V and 0 bases from J, with 10 bases between. This CDR3 has 15 amino acids. Germline CDR1 LNHDA, CDR2 SQIVND (reference sequence). The CDR3 DNA reads TGTGCCAGTACCCCCTTCGTCTCTGGGGCCAACGTCCTGACTTTC. It translates to CASTPFVSGANVLTF.

This chain links TRBV15 with TRBJ2-5, with D possibly TRBD2 on 6 matching bases. CDR3 length: 16 residues. V gave up 0 bases and J gave up 4 bases, with 15 bases separating them. The germline V gene has CDR1 LNHNV and CDR2 YYDKDF (reference sequence). CDR3 loop: CATSRDGGSGRETQYF. CDR3 coding DNA: TGTGCCACCAGCAGAGATGGGGGGTCGGGGCGAGAGACCCAGTACTTC.

CDR3 protein: CASSTVGPDNEQFF. DNA for the CDR3: TGTGCCAGCAGCACTGTGGGGCCAGACAATGAGCAGTTCTTC. V gene TRBV7-3 combines with J gene TRBJ2-1; tentatively, D is TRBD1 (5 bases). The CDR3 runs 14 residues. Germline V gene lookup returns CDR1 SGHTA and CDR2 FQGTGA. V lost 5 bases to trimming and J lost 5 bases, with 13 bases between them.

The rearrangement links TRBV5-4 to TRBJ2-5, with 15 nucleotides matching TRBD2. Trimming took 2 bases from V and 5 from J; bases not matched to a gene: 4. Germline V gene data show CDR1 as SGHNT and CDR2 as YYREEE (reference sequence). This CDR3 comprises 16 residues. The CDR3 is CASSLGLAGGPETQYF. The CDR3 bases are TGTGCCAGCAGCTTAGGACTAGCGGGGGGGCCGGAGACCCAGTACTTC.

This chain links TRBV28 with TRBJ2-1; 8 positions agree with TRBD1. Looked up from germline, CDR1 is MDHEN and CDR2 is SYDVKM. The CDR3 length is 15 residues. V was pared by 4 bases and J by 8 bases, with 10 bases of the junction left unmatched. CDR3 bases: TGTGCCAGCAGTTCACTACACAGGGGGAGAGATGAGCAGTTCTTC. Encoded protein: CASSSLHRGRDEQFF.

The J gene is TRBJ1-2, the V gene TRBV25-1; D is possibly TRBD1 (6 bases). The CDR3 loop spans 13 amino acids. Trimming cost V 10 bases and J 3 bases, with 15 bases left between them. Germline V gives CDR1 MGHDK, CDR2 SYGVNS. The CDR3 bases are TGTGCCACCAGCCTCGGACAGCACTATGGCTACACCTTC. Translating gives CATSLGQHYGYTF.

V usage is TRBV11-1 and J usage is TRBJ1-2, with TRBD1 matching over 8 bases. Germline V CDR1 and CDR2: SGHAT, FQDESV (reference sequence). V lost 5 bases, J lost 7 bases, and 9 bases stayed unmatched. There are 14 residues in the CDR3. CDR3 region: CASSPSGGRGGYTF. CDR3 nucleotide sequence: TGTGCCAGCAGCCCATCAGGGGGCCGAGGTGGCTACACCTTC.

This clone has a handful of counts. The rearrangement joins TRBV19 to TRBJ1-5; D is unclear. The CDR3 consists of 15 residues. With 6 bases removed from V and 0 bases from J, the gap between germline ends came to 12 bases. CDR1 is LNHDA and CDR2 is SQIVND in the germline V gene (reference sequence). DNA of the CDR3: TGTGCCAGTAGACCCGACGGATATAGCAATCAGCCCCAGCATTTT. It codes for CASRPDGYSNQPQHF. The entire variable domain, with the rest obtained from reference TRBV19 and TRBJ1-5, is as follows: DGGITQSPKYLFRKEGQNVTLSCEQNLNHDAMYWYRQDPGQGLRLIYYSQIVNDFQKGDIAEGYSVSREKKESFPLTVTSAQKNPTAFYLCASRPDGYSNQPQHFGDGTRLSIL.

The chain employs TRBV7-2 and TRBJ2-1; TRBD2 matches at 8 bases. V trimming: 4 bases; J trimming: 7 bases; junction bases outside the gene matches: 6. CDR1 is SGHTA, CDR2 FQGNSA, per germline. This CDR3 has 14 residues. CDR3 sequence: CASSSLGLANEQFF. CDR3 nucleotides: TGTGCCAGCAGCTCCCTAGGACTAGCTAATGAGCAGTTCTTC.

The V and J genes are TRBV10-3 and TRBJ1-5; D gene uncertain. The V gene lost 6 bases and the J gene lost 5 bases, with 11 bases spanning the gap. The germline gives CDR1 ENHRY, CDR2 SYGVKD. The CDR3 is 13 residues long. The DNA of the CDR3 is TGTGCCATCAGCTCTGACGGCCATCAGCCCCAGCATTTT. Amino acid sequence: CAISSDGHQPQHF.

This clone was detected once. The chain links TRBV27 to TRBJ1-6; no definite D call. CDR3 size: 15 residues. V was cut by 5 bases and J by 7 bases, with 15 bases left in between. Germline CDR1 and CDR2: MNHEY and SMNVEV (reference sequence). The CDR3 DNA follows: TGTGCCAGCAGTCCACTAGACACGGAGAATTCACCCCTCCACTTT. This codes for CASSPLDTENSPLHF.

The rearrangement links TRBV6-5 to TRBJ2-1; possibly TRBD1 for D (5 bases). Trimming took off 2 bases at V and 2 bases at J, with 13 bases between the two ends. Looked up from germline, CDR1 is MNHEY and CDR2 is SVGAGI. The CDR3 is made up of 16 amino acids. CDR3 amino acids: CASSYAEQGPYNEQFF. The CDR3 DNA sequence: TGTGCCAGCAGTTACGCGGAGCAGGGTCCCTACAATGAGCAGTTCTTC.

The chain uses TRBV6-5 and TRBJ2-1, with unresolved D. The germline V gene encodes CDR1 MNHEY and CDR2 SVGAGI. With 0 bases removed from V and 8 bases from J, the gap between germline ends came to 17 bases. This CDR3 is 16 amino acids long. The CDR3 DNA reads TGTGCCAGCAGTTACTCCCGGAATACCGTATACGATGAGCAGTTCTTC. Translation gives CASSYSRNTVYDEQFF.

The rearrangement links TRBV25-1 to TRBJ1-2, with D possibly matching TRBD1 (5 bases). CDR1 is MGHDK and CDR2 is SYGVNS in the germline V gene. Trimming removed 3 bases at V and 0 bases at J, with 8 bases between. CDR3 length equals 14 residues. CDR3: CASSDGHPNYGYTF. The CDR3 DNA reads as TGTGCCAGCAGTGATGGACACCCTAACTATGGCTACACCTTC.

Only a few counts were recorded for this clone. The rearrangement joins TRBV21-1 to TRBJ1-5; the table's D call, TRBD1, was not checked against the DNA. TRBV21-1 has pseudogene status. The CDR3 runs to 15 residues. The CDR3 is CASSPSDRGNQPQHF. For the CDR3, the DNA is TGTGCCAGCAGCCCATCGGACAGGGGGAATCAGCCCCAGCATTTT.

The rearrangement uses TRBV5-6 and TRBJ2-1; TRBD1 agrees at 7 bases. Germline assignment: CDR1 SGHDT and CDR2 YYEEEE. The CDR3 consists of 14 residues. V dropped 0 bases and J dropped 4; count of bases not matched to a gene: 1. The CDR3 protein is CASSLGQGYNEQFF. The DNA of the CDR3 is TGTGCCAGCAGCTTGGGACAGGGATACAATGAGCAGTTCTTC.

This clone was found once. V gene TRBV7-8 combines with J gene TRBJ2-7, with 7 positions matching TRBD1. The CDR3 covers 16 residues. V lost 3 bases to trimming and J lost 0 bases; unmatched junction nucleotides: 8. Germline V gives CDR1 SGHVS, CDR2 FQNEAQ. The chain's CDR3 is CASSFPGQEASYEQYF. CDR3 in DNA: TGTGCCAGCAGCTTTCCCGGACAGGAGGCCTCCTACGAGCAGTACTTC.

The rearrangement links TRBV9 to TRBJ2-1; D gene uncertain. Trimming left V 4 bases short and J 0 bases short, with 11 bases between. The CDR3 loop spans 15 amino acids. Germline V gene data show CDR1 as SGDLS and CDR2 as YYNGEE. The DNA of the CDR3 is TGTGCCAGCAGCCTCTCCGGAAGCTCCTACAATGAGCAGTTCTTC. Protein product: CASSLSGSSYNEQFF. Supplemented by reference TRBV9 and TRBJ2-1, the full variable domain reads DSGVTQTPKHLITATGQRVTLRCSPRSGDLSVYWYQQSLDQGLQFLIQYYNGEERAKGNILERFSAQQFPDLHSELNLSSLELGDSALYFCASSLSGSSYNEQFFGPGTRLTVL.

The chain recombines TRBV27 with TRBJ1-2; TRBD1 aligns across 8 bases. This CDR3 is built from 14 residues. Germline V gene data show CDR1 as MNHEY and CDR2 as SMNVEV (reference sequence). The J segment lost 5 bases and the V segment lost 2 bases, leaving 4 bases of the junction unmatched. The CDR3 region has the DNA TGTGCCAGCAGTTTAGGCAGGGGGCCGTATGGCTACACCTTC. Encoded protein: CASSLGRGPYGYTF.

V and J are TRBV4-2 and TRBJ2-7; either TRBD1 or TRBD2 may fit D (5 bases each). Trimming shortened V by 3 bases and J by 0 bases, and 9 bases separated the two germline ends. This CDR3 has 14 residues. Germline-derived CDR1 and CDR2 are LGHNA and YNFKEQ. CDR3 DNA sequence: TGTGCCAGCAGCCACGGGGACCTCTCCTACGAGCAGTACTTC. This codes for CASSHGDLSYEQYF.

The chain employs TRBV6-5 and TRBJ2-1; D is possibly TRBD1 (6 bases). Trimming cost V 7 bases and J 6 bases, with 16 bases left between them. Germline lookup yields CDR1 MNHEY and CDR2 SVGAGI. The CDR3 runs 14 residues. CDR3 region: CASTSTGTTNEQFF. CDR3 bases: TGTGCCAGCACATCCACCGGGACAACCAATGAGCAGTTCTTC.

This clone was observed a handful of times. The rearrangement uses TRBV11-1 and TRBJ1-6; D is uncertain. V gave up 0 bases and J gave up 13 bases, with 19 bases separating them. The CDR3 runs 16 residues. Germline lookup yields CDR1 SGHAT and CDR2 FQDESV (reference sequence). DNA for the CDR3: TGTGCCAGCAGCTTAGCGCGAACGGACCCCGGGGTGCCCCTCCACTTT. Protein sequence: CASSLARTDPGVPLHF. The whole variable domain, remainder taken from reference TRBV11-1 and TRBJ1-6, is EAEVAQSPRYKITEKSQAVAFWCDPISGHATLYWYRQILGQGPELLVQFQDESVVDDSQLPKDRFSAERLKGVDSTLKIQPAELGDSAMYLCASSLARTDPGVPLHFGNGTRLTVT.

The chain combines TRBV2 with TRBJ2-7, with TRBD2 as a possible D gene (5 bases). The V end lost 2 bases, the J end lost 2 bases, and 10 bases lay between the germline ends. The germline CDR1 and CDR2 sequences are SNHLY and FYNNEI. The CDR3 has 14 amino acids. This CDR3 reads CASSELAGTYEQYF. The CDR3 DNA follows: TGTGCCAGCAGTGAATTGGCCGGGACCTACGAGCAGTACTTC.

The rearrangement joins TRBV4-3 to TRBJ2-3, with TRBD2 identical over 7 bases. Trimming removed 3 bases from V and 3 bases from J; junction bases left unmatched: 6. From germline, CDR1 is LGHNA and CDR2 YSLEER. The CDR3 consists of 15 residues. CDR3 loop: CASSHWDGGTDTQYF. The CDR3, as DNA: TGCGCCAGCAGCCATTGGGACGGGGGGACAGATACGCAGTATTTT.

In this sample, this clone turned up a few times. The genes are TRBV4-2 and TRBJ2-1; 9 bases are a match to TRBD1. Germline values: CDR1 LGHNA, CDR2 YNFKEQ. The CDR3 is 16 amino acids. V lost 0 bases, J lost 3 bases, and 3 bases stayed unmatched. The CDR3 nucleotides are TGTGCCAGCAGCCAAGAAACAGGGGGCGTCTACAATGAGCAGTTCTTC. Translation: CASSQETGGVYNEQFF.

This clone was counted between two and nine times. J is TRBJ2-7 and V is TRBV7-9; 9 positions agree with TRBD2. Germline values: CDR1 SEHNR, CDR2 FQNEAQ (reference sequence). The CDR3 runs to 15 residues. The ends lost 2 bases at V and 4 bases at J; junction bases unmatched: 6. The CDR3 DNA follows: TGTGCCAGCAGCTTACCCGGACTAGCGACATACGAGCAGTACTTC. Translating it yields CASSLPGLATYEQYF.

V gene TRBV10-3 combines with J gene TRBJ1-1; D ambiguous. The V and J ends lost 8 bases and 1 base respectively, with 17 bases between them. The CDR3 is made up of 15 amino acids. Per the germline V gene, CDR1 is ENHRY and CDR2 is SYGVKD. In DNA, the CDR3 is TGTGCCATCGGGGTCCGGGAATCGGGGAACACTGAAGCTTTCTTT. It codes for CAIGVRESGNTEAFF.

The rearrangement uses TRBV10-3 and TRBJ2-3; 9 nucleotides line up with TRBD1. The germline CDR1 and CDR2 sequences are ENHRY and SYGVKD. This CDR3 is 14 amino acids long. J was trimmed by 3 bases and V by 10 bases; bases with no gene match: 8. The CDR3 nucleotides read TGTGCCAGGGGGGACAGGGCGGGGACAGATACGCAGTATTTT. Its protein product is CARGDRAGTDTQYF.